Listed below are T cell receptor beta chains from one sample, sequenced in a study of T cell responses to AZD1222 COVID-19 vaccine. Profiling relied on immunoSEQ multiplex PCR, and the TCRdb table lists in-frame clones only, not all of them. Of approximately 130,000 clones in the sample, roughly nine tenths were seen once. Sequencing was performed on peripheral blood, taken 28 days after the second AZD1222 dose. These TCRs come from an adult who received the AZD1222 COVID-19 vaccine. Each CDR3 is given without its conserved first and last residue.

J gene | V gene | CDR3 protein
TRBJ1-5 | TRBV19 | ASSFRGQPQH
TRBJ1-2 | TRBV30 | AWTPDRANYGYT
TRBJ1-2 | TRBV6-5 | ASRPGGANYGYT
TRBJ2-3 | TRBV19 | ATALSGGYPDTQY
TRBJ1-5 | TRBV6-5 | ASRAGTSGDQPQH
TRBJ1-1 | TRBV18 | ASSTTGVVIEAF
TRBJ1-4 | TRBV10-3 | AISDRDTNEKLF
TRBJ2-7 | TRBV6-6 | ASSYRPGDPSYEQY
TRBJ1-1 | TRBV28 | ASSYRTAEAF
TRBJ2-2 | TRBV5-5 | ASRLQGYGELF
TRBJ1-6 | TRBV5-1 | ASSLADRGQSPLH
TRBJ2-6 | TRBV7-8 | ASSLVESSGANVLT
TRBJ2-4 | TRBV11-3 | ASSFRGQGARIQY
TRBJ1-5 | TRBV10-3 | ASSTGGVQPQH
TRBJ1-1 | TRBV5-1 | ASSLVGQGMNTEAF
TRBJ1-2 | TRBV5-1 | ASSLAQGDGYT
TRBJ1-2 | TRBV4-3 | ASSQVPGDNYGYT
TRBJ2-6 | TRBV5-1 | ASSLDWGYGAGANVLT
TRBJ2-7 | TRBV11-3 | ASSYREGVPYEQY
TRBJ1-2 | TRBV6-4 | ASSATARSYGYT
TRBJ1-2 | TRBV27 | ASSPDRGGYLNYGYT
TRBJ1-1 | TRBV19 | ASSIPGAAGRAF
TRBJ1-1 | TRBV30 | AWSEQLNTEAF
TRBJ2-4 | TRBV11-2 | ASSLEGTPGAKNIQY
TRBJ1-1 | TRBV13 | ASSLGLIPGGTEAF
TRBJ1-1 | TRBV5-1 | ASSLVGVNTEAF
TRBJ1-1 | TRBV11-2 | ASSPNTGMNTEAF
TRBJ2-1 | TRBV24-1 | ATSDSASGGSQRF
TRBJ1-2 | TRBV28 | ASSFTSKVYGYT
TRBJ2-7 | TRBV4-1 | ASSQDRDIMDEQY
TRBJ1-6 | TRBV7-9 | ASSLNNSPLH
TRBJ2-5 | TRBV5-1 | ASYHSGDLQETQY
TRBJ1-5 | TRBV7-9 | ASSRTGDGNQPQH
TRBJ1-1 | TRBV15 | ATSAQGTEAF
TRBJ2-1 | TRBV2 | ASSQRRTLLNEQF
TRBJ1-5 | TRBV6-5 | ASKAAGNQPQH
TRBJ2-1 | TRBV9 | ASSDRQGRKF
TRBJ1-5 | TRBV28 | ASSLWDSNQPQH
TRBJ2-7 | TRBV29-1 | SVLAGTGEQY
TRBJ2-7 | TRBV19 | ASSSDRAVPYEQY
TRBJ2-7 | TRBV5-1 | ASKPAGLSYEQY
TRBJ2-5 | TRBV6-5 | ASSLQETQY
TRBJ2-1 | TRBV18 | ASSPLEGLSSYNEQF
TRBJ1-1 | TRBV11-1 | ASSLGLGAVNTEAF
TRBJ1-5 | TRBV12-3/TRBV12-4 | ASSLAGNQPQH
TRBJ1-1 | TRBV9 | ASSVGGQPEAF
TRBJ1-2 | TRBV5-1 | ASSFSSGPNYGYT
TRBJ1-1 | TRBV10-1 | ASSFQGNTEAF
TRBJ1-2 | TRBV7-2 | ASSPTYEAYGYT